This TCR beta chain originates from a study of PD-L1 blockade in urothelial cancer. Study details: Bladder-origin urothelial cancer in males covered about 85% of the 29 patients. Peripheral blood specimens exhibited a median yield of approximately 150,000 T cells.

Per germline, CDR1 MNHEY and CDR2 SMNVEV (reference sequence). The ends lost 10 bases at V and 6 bases at J; junction bases unmatched: 13. This CDR3 comprises 15 residues. Profiled with immunoSEQ multiplex PCR; TCRdb holds only in-frame clones, not every one. Among 35,000 to 50,000 clones listed, around 89% were seen once. This TCR was recovered from a woman aged 60 to 75 with urothelial cancer. V is TRBV27 and J is TRBJ2-7, with 12 bases matching TRBD1. The source material was PBMCs, sampled around atezolizumab (anti-PD-L1) treatment. The CDR3 here is CATRFWGQGALEQYF. For the CDR3, the DNA is TGTGCCACCAGATTCTGGGGACAGGGGGCCCTCGAGCAGTACTTC.